Listed below are T cell receptor beta chains from one sample, sequenced in a study of Graves' ophthalmopathy and Graves' hyperthyroidism. TCRdb passed the multiplex PCR reads through MiXCR, listing each CDR3 protein once. In the table there are 680,000 or so distinct CDR3 sequences, about 20% of which are singletons. The material sequenced was peripheral blood. These receptor sequences come from a woman under 30 with stable Graves' hyperthyroidism. Some clones in this sample may be carry-over from other donors' samples. Each CDR3 is given without its conserved first and last residue. Each record gives: V gene, J gene, CDR3 length, CDR3 protein.

>TRBV6-5|TRBJ2-5|14
ASSYTGGGFRETQY
>TRBV30|TRBJ2-2|12
AWKGQPNTGELF
>TRBV6-1|TRBJ1-6|15
ASTVQGKRTYNSPLH
>TRBV29-1|TRBJ2-7|13
SVAALNRGSYEQY
>TRBV10-3|TRBJ2-5|14
AIRRTTGMDQETQY
>TRBV5-5|TRBJ1-1|11
ASSLWGGQEAF
>TRBV20-1|TRBJ1-1|11
SAPTRAATEAF
>TRBV11-2|TRBJ2-7|13
ASSSGTSSSNEQY
>TRBV27|TRBJ1-2|12
ASSPAPRRYGYT
>TRBV10-3|TRBJ1-5|11
AISDDSNQPQH
>TRBV12-3/TRBV12-4|TRBJ2-7|12
ASSLAYGRDEQY
>TRBV20-1|TRBJ2-5|13
SARSPSGDQETQY
>TRBV5-1|TRBJ2-5|14
ASSLLRDRGRETQY
>TRBV12-3/TRBV12-4|TRBJ1-1|12
ASSLTTGSTEAF
>TRBV2|TRBJ1-2|12
ASSGDPGNYGYT
>TRBV12-3/TRBV12-4|TRBJ2-2|14
ASSLIGPKNTGELF
>TRBV2|TRBJ1-5|13
ASRDTGYGNQPQH
>TRBV7-2|TRBJ2-7|11
ASSLRGNYEQY
>TRBV10-3|TRBJ1-1|12
AISSGTENTEAF
>TRBV4-1|TRBJ1-6|14
ASSHRPGIYNSPLH
>TRBV6-1|TRBJ2-7|13
ASSLWSGQTYEQY
>TRBV7-6|TRBJ1-6|10
ASSLGVSPLH
>TRBV7-9|TRBJ1-2|13
ASSNRRGFGGGYT
>TRBV12-3/TRBV12-4|TRBJ1-1|12
ASRPRRVNAEAF
>TRBV7-2|TRBJ1-6|13
ASSFIGADNSPLH
>TRBV28|TRBJ1-6|13
ASSLLDRVNSPLH
>TRBV6-1|TRBJ1-2|13
ASSEDRDRGWGYT
>TRBV18|TRBJ1-1|11
ASSRSQNTEAF
>TRBV3-1|TRBJ1-2|11
ASSRRGKYGYT
>TRBV12-3/TRBV12-4|TRBJ1-1|12
ASSLGERYTEAF
>TRBV3-1|TRBJ1-1|13
ASSPSRGGNTEAF
>TRBV24-1|TRBJ1-1|12
ATSDPRVGTEAF
>TRBV10-2|TRBJ2-7|13
ASSPDRGRTYEQY
>TRBV12-3/TRBV12-4|TRBJ1-2|13
ASSLGQGLDDGYT
>TRBV9|TRBJ2-7|14
ASSVGEGSPSYEQY
>TRBV12-3/TRBV12-4|TRBJ2-5|12
ASTESTGQETQY
>TRBV15|TRBJ2-5|13
ATSRDRSFAETQY
>TRBV11-2|TRBJ2-4|12
ASSFLIAENIQY
>TRBV2|TRBJ2-7|8
ASSGYEQY
>TRBV5-1|TRBJ2-7|13
ASSLTSGHLYEQY
>TRBV6-2/TRBV6-3|TRBJ1-3|16
ASSYADRLPPSGNTIY
>TRBV7-2|TRBJ2-7|9
ASSLKGVQY
>TRBV30|TRBJ1-2|11
AWSEARWFGYT
>TRBV7-2|TRBJ1-2|12
ASSPRQGYGGYT
>TRBV28|TRBJ1-6|13
ASTPDRGRYSPLH
>TRBV12-3/TRBV12-4|TRBJ2-3|11
ASRLGGGGTQY
>TRBV29-1|TRBJ2-7|13
SVARGTGGDREQY
>TRBV7-9|TRBJ1-2|13
ASSRGTGGGYGYT